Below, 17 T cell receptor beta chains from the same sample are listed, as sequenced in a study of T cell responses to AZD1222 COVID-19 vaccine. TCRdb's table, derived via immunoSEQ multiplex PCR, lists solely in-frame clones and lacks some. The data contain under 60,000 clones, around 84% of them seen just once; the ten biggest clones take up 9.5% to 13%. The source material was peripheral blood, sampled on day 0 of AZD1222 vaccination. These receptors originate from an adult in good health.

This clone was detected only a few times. The CDR3 bases are TGTGCCAGCAGCAAGACTCGTGAGAGAGGACTCAAAATCAATGAGCAGTTCTTC. It specifies CASSKTRERGLKINEQFF. The chain uses TRBV21-1 and TRBJ2-1; no check of the table's D call, TRBD2, against the DNA was made. TRBV21-1 is assigned pseudogene status. The CDR3 spans 18 residues.

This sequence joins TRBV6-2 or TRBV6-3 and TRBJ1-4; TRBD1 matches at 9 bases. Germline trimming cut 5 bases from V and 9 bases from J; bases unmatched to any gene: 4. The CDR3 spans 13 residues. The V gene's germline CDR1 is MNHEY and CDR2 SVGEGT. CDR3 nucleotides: TGTGCCAGCAGTCGGAACAGGGGGCAAAAACTGTTTTTT. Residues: CASSRNRGQKLFF.

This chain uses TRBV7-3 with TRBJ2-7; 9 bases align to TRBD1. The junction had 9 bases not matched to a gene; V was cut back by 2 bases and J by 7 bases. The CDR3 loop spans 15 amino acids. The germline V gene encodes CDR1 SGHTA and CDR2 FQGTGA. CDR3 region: CASSLEGQGFGEQYF. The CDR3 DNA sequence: TGTGCCAGCAGCTTAGAAGGACAGGGGTTCGGGGAGCAGTACTTC.

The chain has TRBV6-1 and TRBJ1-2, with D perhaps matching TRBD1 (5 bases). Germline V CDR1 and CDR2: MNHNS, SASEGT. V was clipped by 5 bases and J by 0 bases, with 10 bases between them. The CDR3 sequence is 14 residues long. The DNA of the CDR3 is TGTGCCAGCAGTACCGGGACGGCTAACTATGGCTACACCTTC. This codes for CASSTGTANYGYTF.

The CDR3 region is CASSRDLLGEQFF. The CDR3 bases are TGTGCCAGCAGTCGGGACTTACTCGGAGAGCAGTTCTTC. J is TRBJ2-1 and V is TRBV28, with D maybe TRBD2 (6 bases). The CDR3 has 13 residues. In germline, CDR1 is MDHEN, CDR2 SYDVKM. V lost 5 bases to trimming and J lost 10 bases, with 15 bases between them. The variable domain in full, with the rest retrieved from reference TRBV28 and TRBJ2-1, is DVKVTQSSRYLVKRTGEKVFLECVQDMDHENMFWYRQDPGLGLRLIYFSYDVKMKEKGDIPEGYSVSREKKERFSLILESASTNQTSMYLCASSRDLLGEQFFGPGTRLTVL.

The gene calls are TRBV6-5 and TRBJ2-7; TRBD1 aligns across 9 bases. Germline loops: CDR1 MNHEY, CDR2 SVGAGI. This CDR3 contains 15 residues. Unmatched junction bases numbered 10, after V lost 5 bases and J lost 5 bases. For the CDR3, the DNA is TGTGCCAGCAGTCCCTGGACAGGGGAGGGGAACGAGCAGTACTTC. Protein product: CASSPWTGEGNEQYF.

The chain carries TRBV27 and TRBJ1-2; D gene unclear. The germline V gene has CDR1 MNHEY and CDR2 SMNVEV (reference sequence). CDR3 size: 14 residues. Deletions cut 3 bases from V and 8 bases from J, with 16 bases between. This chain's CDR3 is CASSFSPRGAGYTF. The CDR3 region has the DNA TGTGCCAGCAGTTTCTCCCCCCGCGGTGCGGGCTACACCTTC.

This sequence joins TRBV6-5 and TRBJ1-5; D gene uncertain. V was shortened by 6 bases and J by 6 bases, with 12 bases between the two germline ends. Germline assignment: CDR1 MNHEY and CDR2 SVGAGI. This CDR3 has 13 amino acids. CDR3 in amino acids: CASSVIEGQPQHF. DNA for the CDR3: TGTGCCAGCAGCGTCATCGAAGGTCAGCCCCAGCATTTT.

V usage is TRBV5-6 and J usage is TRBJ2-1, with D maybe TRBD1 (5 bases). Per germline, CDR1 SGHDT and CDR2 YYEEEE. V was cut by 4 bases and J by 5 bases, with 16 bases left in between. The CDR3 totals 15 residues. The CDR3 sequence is CASSASGSPNNEQFF. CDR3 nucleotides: TGTGCCAGCAGCGCCTCAGGGTCCCCTAACAATGAGCAGTTCTTC.

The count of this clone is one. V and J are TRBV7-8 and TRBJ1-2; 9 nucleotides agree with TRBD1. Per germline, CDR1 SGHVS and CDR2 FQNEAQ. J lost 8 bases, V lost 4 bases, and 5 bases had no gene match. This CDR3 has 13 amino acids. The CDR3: CASSSGTGNGYTF. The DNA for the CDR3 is TGTGCCAGCAGCTCCGGGACAGGGAACGGCTACACCTTC.

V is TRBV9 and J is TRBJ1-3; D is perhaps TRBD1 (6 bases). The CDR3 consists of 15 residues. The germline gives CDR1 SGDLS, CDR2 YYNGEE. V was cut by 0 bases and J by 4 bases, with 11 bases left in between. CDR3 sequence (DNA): TGTGCCAGCAGCGTAGACACAGGGACAGGAAACACCATATATTTT. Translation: CASSVDTGTGNTIYF. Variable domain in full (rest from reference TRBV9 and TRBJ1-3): DSGVTQTPKHLITATGQRVTLRCSPRSGDLSVYWYQQSLDQGLQFLIQYYNGEERAKGNILERFSAQQFPDLHSELNLSSLELGDSALYFCASSVDTGTGNTIYFGEGSWLTVV.

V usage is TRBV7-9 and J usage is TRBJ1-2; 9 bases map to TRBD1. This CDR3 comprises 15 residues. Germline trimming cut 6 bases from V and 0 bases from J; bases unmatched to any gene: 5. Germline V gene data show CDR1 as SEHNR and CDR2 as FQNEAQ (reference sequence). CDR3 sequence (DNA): TGTGCCAGCAGTTTCTGGACAGGGGCTAACTATGGCTACACCTTC. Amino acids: CASSFWTGANYGYTF.

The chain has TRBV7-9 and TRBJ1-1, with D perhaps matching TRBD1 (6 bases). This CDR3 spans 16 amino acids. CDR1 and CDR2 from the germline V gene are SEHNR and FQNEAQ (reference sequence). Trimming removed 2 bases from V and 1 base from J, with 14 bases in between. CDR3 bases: TGTGCCAGCAGCTTAAGTAGACGGGGGCGGAACACTGAAGCTTTCTTT. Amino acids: CASSLSRRGRNTEAFF. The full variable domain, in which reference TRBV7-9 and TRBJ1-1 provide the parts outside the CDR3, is DTGVSQNPRHKITKRGQNVTFRCDPISEHNRLYWYRQTLGQGPEFLTYFQNEAQLEKSRLLSDRFSAERPKGSFSTLEIQRTEQGDSAMYLCASSLSRRGRNTEAFFGQGTRLTVV.

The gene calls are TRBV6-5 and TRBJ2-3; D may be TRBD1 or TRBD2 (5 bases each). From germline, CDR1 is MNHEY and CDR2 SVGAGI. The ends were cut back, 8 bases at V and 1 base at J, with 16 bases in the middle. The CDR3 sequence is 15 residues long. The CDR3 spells CASFPRGPRTDTQYF. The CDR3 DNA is TGTGCCAGCTTCCCAAGGGGACCTCGCACAGATACGCAGTATTTT.

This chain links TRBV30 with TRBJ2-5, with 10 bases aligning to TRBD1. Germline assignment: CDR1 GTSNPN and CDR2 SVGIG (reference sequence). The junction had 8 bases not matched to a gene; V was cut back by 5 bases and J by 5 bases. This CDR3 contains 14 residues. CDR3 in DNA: TGTGCCTGGGGGGGGACAGGGGTTCAGGAGACCCAGTACTTC. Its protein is CAWGGTGVQETQYF.

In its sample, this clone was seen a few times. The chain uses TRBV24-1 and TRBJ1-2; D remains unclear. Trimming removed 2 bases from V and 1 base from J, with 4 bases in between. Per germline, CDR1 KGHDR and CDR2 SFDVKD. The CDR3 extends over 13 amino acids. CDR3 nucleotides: TGTGCCACCAGTGATTCGGATAACTATGGCTACACCTTC. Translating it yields CATSDSDNYGYTF.

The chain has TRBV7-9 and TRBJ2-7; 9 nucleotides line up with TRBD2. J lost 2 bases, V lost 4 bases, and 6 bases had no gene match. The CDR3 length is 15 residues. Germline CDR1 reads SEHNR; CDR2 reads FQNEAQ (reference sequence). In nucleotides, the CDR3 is TGTGCCAGCAGCTCCGGGGCTAGCGGGACCTACGAGCAGTACTTC. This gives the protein CASSSGASGTYEQYF.